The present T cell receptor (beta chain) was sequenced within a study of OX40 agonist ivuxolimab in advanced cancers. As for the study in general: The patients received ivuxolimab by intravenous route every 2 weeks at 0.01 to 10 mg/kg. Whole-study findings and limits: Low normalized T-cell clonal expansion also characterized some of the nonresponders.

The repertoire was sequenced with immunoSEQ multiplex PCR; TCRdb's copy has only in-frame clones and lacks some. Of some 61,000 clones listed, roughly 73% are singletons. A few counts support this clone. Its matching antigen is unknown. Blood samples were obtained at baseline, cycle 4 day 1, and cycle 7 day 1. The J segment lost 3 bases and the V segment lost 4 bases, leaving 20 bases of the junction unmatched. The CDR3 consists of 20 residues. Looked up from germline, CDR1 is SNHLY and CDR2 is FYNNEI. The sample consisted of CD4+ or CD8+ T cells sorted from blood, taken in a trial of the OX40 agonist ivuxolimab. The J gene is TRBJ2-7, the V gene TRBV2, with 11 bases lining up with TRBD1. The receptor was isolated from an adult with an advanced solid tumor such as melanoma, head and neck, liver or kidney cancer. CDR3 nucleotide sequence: TGTGCCAGCAGTGGATCGAAGGCAACCGGACAGGGGGCGAATTTCTACGAGCAGTACTTC. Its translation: CASSGSKATGQGANFYEQYF.